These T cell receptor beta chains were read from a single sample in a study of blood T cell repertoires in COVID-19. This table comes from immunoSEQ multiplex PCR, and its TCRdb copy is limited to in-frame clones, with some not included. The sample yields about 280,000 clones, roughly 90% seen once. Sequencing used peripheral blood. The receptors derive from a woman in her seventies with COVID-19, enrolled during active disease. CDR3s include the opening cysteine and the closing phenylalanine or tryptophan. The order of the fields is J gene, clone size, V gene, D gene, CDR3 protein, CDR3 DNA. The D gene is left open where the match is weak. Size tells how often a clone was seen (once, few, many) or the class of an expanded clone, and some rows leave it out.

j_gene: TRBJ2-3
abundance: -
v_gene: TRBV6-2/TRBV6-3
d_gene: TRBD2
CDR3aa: CASSRPPGGRADTQYF
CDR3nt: TGTGCCAGCAGCCGCCCCCCGGGGGGGAGGGCAGATACGCAGTATTTT

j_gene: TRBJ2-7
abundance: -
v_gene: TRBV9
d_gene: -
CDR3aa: CASSPSGFLAVEQYF
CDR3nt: TGTGCCAGCAGCCCCAGTGGGTTCCTAGCCGTCGAGCAGTACTTC

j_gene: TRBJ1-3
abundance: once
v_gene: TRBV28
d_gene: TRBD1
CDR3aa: CASSSGGTGSGNTIYF
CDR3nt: TGTGCCAGCAGTTCAGGGGGCACCGGCTCTGGAAACACCATATATTTT

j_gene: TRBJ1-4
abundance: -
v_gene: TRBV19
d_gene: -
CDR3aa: CASSGFEKLFF
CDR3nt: TGTGCCAGTAGCGGGTTTGAAAAACTGTTTTTT

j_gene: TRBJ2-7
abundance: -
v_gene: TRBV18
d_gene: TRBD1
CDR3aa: CASSPPAGQGYEQYF
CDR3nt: TGTGCCAGCTCACCACCGGCGGGACAGGGGTACGAGCAGTACTTC

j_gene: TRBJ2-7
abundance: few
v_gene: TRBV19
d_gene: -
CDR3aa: CASSLGASYEQYF
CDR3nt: TGTGCCAGTAGTCTGGGGGCCTCCTACGAGCAGTACTTC

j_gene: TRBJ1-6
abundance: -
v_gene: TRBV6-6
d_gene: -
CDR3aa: CASSRQGVDSPLHF
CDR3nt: TGTGCCAGCAGCCGGCAGGGTGTGGATTCACCCCTCCACTTT

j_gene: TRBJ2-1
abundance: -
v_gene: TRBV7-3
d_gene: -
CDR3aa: CASNRHGLDNEQFF
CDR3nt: TGTGCCAGCAACCGACACGGTTTGGACAATGAGCAGTTCTTC

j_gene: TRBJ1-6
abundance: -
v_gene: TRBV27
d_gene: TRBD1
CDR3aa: CASSPPRTGGYSPLHF
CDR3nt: TGTGCCAGCAGTCCCCCCAGGACAGGGGGTTACTCACCCCTCCACTTT

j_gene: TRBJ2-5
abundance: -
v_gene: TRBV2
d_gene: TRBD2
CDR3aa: CASSERASGSGETQYF
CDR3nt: TGTGCCAGCAGTGAGAGGGCTAGCGGATCGGGGGAGACCCAGTACTTC

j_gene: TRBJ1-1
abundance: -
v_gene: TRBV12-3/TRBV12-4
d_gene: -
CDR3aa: CASTPNTEAFF
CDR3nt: TGTGCCAGCACTCCGAACACTGAAGCTTTCTTT

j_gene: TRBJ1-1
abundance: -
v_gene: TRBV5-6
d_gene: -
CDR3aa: CASSLFRRGDTEAFF
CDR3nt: TGTGCCAGCAGCTTGTTCAGAAGGGGCGACACTGAAGCTTTCTTT

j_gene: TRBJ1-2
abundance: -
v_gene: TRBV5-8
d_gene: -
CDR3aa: CASSLDQGGYGYTF
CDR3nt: TGTGCCAGCAGCTTGGATCAGGGCGGCTATGGCTACACCTTC

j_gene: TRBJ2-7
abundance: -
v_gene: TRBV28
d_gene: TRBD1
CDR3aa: CASRPGQGRGSYEQYF
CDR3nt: TGTGCCAGCAGGCCCGGACAGGGACGGGGTTCCTACGAGCAGTACTTC

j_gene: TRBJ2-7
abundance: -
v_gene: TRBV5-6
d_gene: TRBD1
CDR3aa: CASSPWTGYEQYF
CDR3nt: TGTGCCAGCAGCCCGTGGACAGGGTACGAGCAGTACTTC

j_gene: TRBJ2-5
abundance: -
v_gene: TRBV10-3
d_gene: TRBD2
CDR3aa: CAISESLGGGQETQYF
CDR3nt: TGTGCCATCAGTGAGTCCCTTGGGGGGGGACAAGAGACCCAGTACTTC

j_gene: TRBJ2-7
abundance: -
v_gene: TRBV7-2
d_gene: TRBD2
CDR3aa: CASSLEHAGVAYEQYF
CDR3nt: TGTGCCAGCAGCTTAGAACACGCGGGGGTAGCCTACGAGCAGTACTTC

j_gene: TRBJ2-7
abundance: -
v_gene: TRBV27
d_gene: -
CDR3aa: CASSLRAGYTQDYEQYF
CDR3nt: TGTGCCAGCAGTTTAAGGGCGGGGTACACTCAAGATTACGAGCAGTACTTC

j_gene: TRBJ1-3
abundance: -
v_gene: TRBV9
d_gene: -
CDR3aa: CASSVGDNLPIYF
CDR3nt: TGTGCCAGCAGCGTAGGGGACAATCTCCCCATATATTTT

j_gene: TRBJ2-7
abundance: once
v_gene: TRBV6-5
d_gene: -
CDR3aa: CASGVQGREQYF
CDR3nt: TGTGCCAGCGGGGTACAGGGTCGCGAGCAGTACTTC

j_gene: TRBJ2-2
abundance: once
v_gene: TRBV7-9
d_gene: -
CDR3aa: CASSLMAGVLWNTGELFF
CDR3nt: TGTGCCAGCAGCTTAATGGCAGGGGTTTTATGGAACACCGGGGAGCTGTTTTTT

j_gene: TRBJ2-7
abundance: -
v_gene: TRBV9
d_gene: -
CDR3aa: CASSVGLEWYEQYF
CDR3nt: TGTGCCAGCAGCGTAGGACTAGAATGGTACGAGCAGTACTTC

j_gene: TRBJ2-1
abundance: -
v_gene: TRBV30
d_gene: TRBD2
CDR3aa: CAYGGRAGLGNEQFF
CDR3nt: TGTGCTTATGGAGGGAGGGCAGGGTTGGGCAATGAGCAGTTCTTC

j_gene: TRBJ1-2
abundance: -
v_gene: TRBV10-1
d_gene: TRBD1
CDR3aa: CASTRQGARGYTF
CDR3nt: TGCGCCAGCACCAGACAGGGGGCAAGGGGCTACACCTTC

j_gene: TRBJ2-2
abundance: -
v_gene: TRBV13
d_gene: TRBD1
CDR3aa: CASSLYPGQGNTGELFF
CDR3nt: TGTGCCAGCAGCTTATATCCGGGACAGGGGAACACCGGGGAGCTGTTTTTT

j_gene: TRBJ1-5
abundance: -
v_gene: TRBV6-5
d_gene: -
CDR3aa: CASSYTGTYNQPQHF
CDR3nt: TGTGCCAGCAGTTATACAGGGACGTACAATCAGCCCCAGCATTTT

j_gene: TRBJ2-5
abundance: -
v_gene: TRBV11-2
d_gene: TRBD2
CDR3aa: CASTHPRGGRETQYF
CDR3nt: TGTGCCAGCACCCATCCGCGGGGGGGAAGGGAGACCCAGTACTTC

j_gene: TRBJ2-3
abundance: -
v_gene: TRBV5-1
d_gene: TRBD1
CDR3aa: CASKGQGSDTQYF
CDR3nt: TGCGCCAGCAAGGGACAGGGGTCAGATACGCAGTATTTT

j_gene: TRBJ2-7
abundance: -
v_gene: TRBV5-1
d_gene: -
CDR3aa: CASSTNARGASYEQYF
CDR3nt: TGCGCCAGCAGTACCAATGCCCGGGGAGCGTCCTACGAGCAGTACTTC

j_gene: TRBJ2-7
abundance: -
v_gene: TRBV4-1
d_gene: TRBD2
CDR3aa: CASSQDSGDEQYF
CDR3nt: TGCGCCAGCAGCCAGGATAGCGGGGACGAGCAGTACTTC

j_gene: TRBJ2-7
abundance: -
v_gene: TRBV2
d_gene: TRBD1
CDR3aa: CASSDRGGFNEQYF
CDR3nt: TGTGCCAGCAGTGATCGAGGGGGCTTCAACGAGCAGTACTTC

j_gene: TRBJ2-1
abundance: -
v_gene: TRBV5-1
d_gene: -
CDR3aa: CASSLSGGVNEQFF
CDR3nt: TGCGCCAGCAGCTTGTCGGGCGGGGTCAATGAGCAGTTCTTC

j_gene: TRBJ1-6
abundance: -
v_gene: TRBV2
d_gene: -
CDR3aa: CASRPTRSSYNSPLHF
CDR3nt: TGTGCCAGCAGACCTACAAGGAGCTCCTATAATTCACCCCTCCACTTT

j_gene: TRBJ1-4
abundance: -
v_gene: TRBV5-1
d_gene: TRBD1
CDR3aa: CASSLAGQGNEKLFF
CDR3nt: TGCGCCAGCAGCTTGGCCGGACAGGGGAATGAAAAACTGTTTTTT

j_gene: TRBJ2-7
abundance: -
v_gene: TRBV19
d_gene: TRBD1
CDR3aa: CASSMGGPGTGPTF
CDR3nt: TGTGCCAGTAGTATGGGAGGACCCGGGACAGGCCCAACCTTC

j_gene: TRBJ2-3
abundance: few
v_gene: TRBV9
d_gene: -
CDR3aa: CASSPSGSQKGDTQYF
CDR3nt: TGTGCCAGCAGCCCCAGCGGTTCTCAAAAGGGCGATACGCAGTATTTT

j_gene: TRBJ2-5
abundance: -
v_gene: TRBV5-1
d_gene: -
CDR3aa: CASSLRGAQETQYF
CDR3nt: TGCGCCAGCAGCTTGCGGGGGGCCCAAGAGACCCAGTACTTC

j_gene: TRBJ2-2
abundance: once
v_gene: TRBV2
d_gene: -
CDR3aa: CASSDILGTGELFF
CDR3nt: TGTGCCAGCAGTGACATACTTGGCACCGGGGAGCTGTTTTTT

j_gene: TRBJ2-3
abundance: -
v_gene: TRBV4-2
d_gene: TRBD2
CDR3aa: CASSQASGGSTDTQYF
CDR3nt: TGTGCCAGCAGCCAAGCTAGCGGGGGGAGCACAGATACGCAGTATTTT

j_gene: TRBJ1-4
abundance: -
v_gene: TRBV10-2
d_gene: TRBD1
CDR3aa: CASSVWTGSNEKLFF
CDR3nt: TGCGCCAGCAGCGTATGGACAGGGAGTAATGAAAAACTGTTTTTT

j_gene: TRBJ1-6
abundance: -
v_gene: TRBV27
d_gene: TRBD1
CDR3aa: CASSFSGTGFWLDSPLHF
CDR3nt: TGTGCCAGCAGCTTCTCCGGGACAGGGTTTTGGCTCGATTCACCCCTCCACTTT

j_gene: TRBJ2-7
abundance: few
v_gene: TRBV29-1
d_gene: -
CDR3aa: CSASQGPYEQYF
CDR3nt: TGCAGCGCATCCCAGGGGCCATACGAGCAGTACTTC

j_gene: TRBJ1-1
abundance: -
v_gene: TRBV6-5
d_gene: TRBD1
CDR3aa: CASRGATGGTEAFF
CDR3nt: TGTGCCAGCAGAGGGGCCACAGGGGGCACTGAAGCTTTCTTT

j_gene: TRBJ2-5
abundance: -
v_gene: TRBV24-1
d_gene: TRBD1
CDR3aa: CATSDWRTGAIETQYF
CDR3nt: TGTGCCACCAGTGATTGGAGGACAGGGGCGATTGAGACCCAGTACTTC